This T cell receptor beta chain emerged from a study of cytotoxic CD8 clonotypes in ibrutinib-treated CLL. Study summary: Among responders, approximately 24 were partial and 2 complete; after median roughly 68 months, about 15 stayed remitted and 12 progressed.

Study-wide findings and caveats: Public clonotypes (which were uncommon) either contracted or remained stable on treatment. Baseline clonality, above age-matched healthy donor levels, tracked circulating CD8+ T-cell counts.

In this sample, this clone turned up a few times. No antigen is known for it. This CDR3 has 16 amino acids. Trimming took 5 bases from V and 5 from J, leaving 18 bases between them. In germline, CDR1 is PRHDT, CDR2 FYEKMQ (reference sequence). The repertoire was sequenced with immunoSEQ multiplex PCR; TCRdb's copy has only in-frame clones and lacks some. The sample contains around 40,000 clones, roughly two thirds of which appear only once. The chain links TRBV13 to TRBJ1-4; TRBD1 might be the D (5 bases). Sequenced here: PBMCs, sampled at disease progression, from a patient treated with ibrutinib. The receptor was isolated from a human donor with chronic lymphocytic leukemia. The CDR3 loop is CASSRLPGQKNEKLFF. The CDR3 coding sequence is TGTGCCAGCAGCCGGTTACCAGGGCAGAAGAATGAAAAACTGTTTTTT.